These 20 T cell receptor beta chains were sequenced from one sample in a study of blood T cell repertoires in COVID-19. Produced via immunoSEQ multiplex PCR; TCRdb's table is partial and in-frame only. The sample records approximately 240,000 clones, 85% to 90% being singletons. The sample taken for sequencing was PBMCs or T cells enriched from blood (not recorded which). These receptors came from a woman aged 18-29 years in a cohort exposed to, infected with or recovered from COVID-19 (not recorded which).

As DNA, the CDR3 is TGTGCCAGCAGTTCCGGGACAGGGCACCAAGAGACCCAGTACTTC. It yields the protein CASSSGTGHQETQYF. This chain joins TRBV2 and TRBJ2-5, with 9 nucleotides matching TRBD1. This CDR3 is 15 amino acids long. The V and J ends lost 5 bases and 0 bases, in that order; junction bases with no gene match: 4. From germline, CDR1 is SNHLY and CDR2 FYNNEI.

V usage is TRBV2 and J usage is TRBJ1-2, with TRBD1 as a possible D gene (5 bases). Germline V gives CDR1 SNHLY, CDR2 FYNNEI. CDR3 length equals 11 residues. V lost 8 bases and J 7 bases, leaving 11 bases between the germline ends. The CDR3 DNA reads TGTGCCAGCCAACAGGTCGGTGGCTACACCTTC. This gives the protein CASQQVGGYTF.

V and J are TRBV4-1 and TRBJ2-7; D ambiguous. Between the trimmed V and J ends, which lost 2 bases and 4 bases, there was a span of 12 bases. Per the germline V gene, CDR1 is MGHRA and CDR2 is YSYEKL. There are 14 residues in the CDR3. CDR3: CASSQIDNVYEQYF. The CDR3 region has the DNA TGCGCCAGCAGCCAAATAGACAACGTATACGAGCAGTACTTC.

The V gene is TRBV5-8, the J gene TRBJ2-3; no firm D call. Trimming removed 2 bases from V and 2 bases from J, with 12 bases in between. CDR1 is SGHTS, CDR2 YDEGEE, per germline. The CDR3 loop spans 15 amino acids. The CDR3, as DNA: TGTGCCAGCAGCTTCTCTGCGGAATTCACAGATACGCAGTATTTT. It codes for CASSFSAEFTDTQYF.

The chain joins TRBV18 to TRBJ2-7; D is ambiguous. Germline lookup yields CDR1 KGHSH and CDR2 LQKENI. Trimming shortened V by 2 bases and J by 6 bases, and 11 bases separated the two germline ends. The CDR3 loop spans 13 amino acids. CDR3 in amino acids: CASSPVDSVEQYF. The CDR3 nucleotides read TGTGCCAGCTCACCAGTCGATAGTGTCGAGCAGTACTTC.

This clone was recorded only once. The rearrangement uses TRBV18 and TRBJ2-7; D remains unclear. CDR1 and CDR2 (germline): KGHSH, LQKENI. Deletions cut 0 bases from V and 4 bases from J, with 10 bases between. CDR3 size: 14 residues. The CDR3 sequence is CASSPPARGYEQYF. CDR3 coding DNA: TGTGCCAGCTCACCACCGGCTCGCGGTTACGAGCAGTACTTC.

V usage is TRBV4-2 and J usage is TRBJ1-3; D gene unclear. The length of the CDR3 is 14 residues. CDR1 and CDR2 (germline): LGHNA, YNFKEQ. Trimming cost V 6 bases and J 0 bases, with 9 bases left between them. The CDR3 is CASRGGSSGNTIYF. The CDR3 DNA reads as TGTGCCAGCAGAGGAGGGAGCTCTGGAAACACCATATATTTT.

This clone occurred a few times. V and J are TRBV3-1 (or the pseudogene TRBV3-2) and TRBJ2-2, with D possibly being TRBD2 (5 bases). Trimming stripped 0 bases from V and 7 bases from J, with 21 bases between. The CDR3 sequence is 18 residues long. CDR1 and CDR2 from the germline V gene are LGHDT and YNNKEL (reference sequence). The CDR3 DNA reads TGTGCCAGCAGCCAAGATGGTCCGGGTACCCGGGGAGTCGGGGAGCTGTTTTTT. This gives the protein CASSQDGPGTRGVGELFF.

This chain uses TRBV19 with TRBJ1-4, with unresolved D. Germline loops: CDR1 LNHDA, CDR2 SQIVND (reference sequence). The CDR3 consists of 13 residues. Trimming stripped 4 bases from V and 8 bases from J, with 11 bases between. The CDR3 DNA follows: TGTGCCAGTAGTAACGGAAGGCGGGAAAAACTGTTTTTT. It translates to CASSNGRREKLFF.

This chain's CDR3 is CASSQGGSNQPQHF. The CDR3, as DNA: TGTGCCAGCAGCCAAGGAGGTAGCAATCAGCCCCAGCATTTT. The chain combines TRBV3-1 (or the pseudogene TRBV3-2) with TRBJ1-5; D ambiguous. The CDR3 runs 14 residues. V was pared by 1 base and J by 0 bases, with 4 bases between. The germline gives CDR1 LGHDT, CDR2 YNNKEL (reference sequence).

The chain uses TRBV7-2 and TRBJ2-7; 10 bases align to TRBD2. Looked up from germline, CDR1 is SGHTA and CDR2 is FQGNSA. This CDR3 spans 14 amino acids. Trimming cost V 7 bases and J 3 bases; bases outside gene matches: 6. This CDR3 is CASNVAGGFYEQYF. The CDR3 nucleotides are TGTGCCAGCAACGTAGCGGGGGGATTCTACGAGCAGTACTTC.

This clone was observed once. CDR3 residues: CASRKGQGNIAGELFF. As DNA, the CDR3 is TGTGCCAGCCGCAAGGGACAGGGGAATATAGCCGGGGAGCTGTTTTTT. The V gene is TRBV2, the J gene TRBJ2-2; 10 bases agree with TRBD1. With V trimmed by 8 bases and J by 6 bases, 12 bases remained unmatched. Germline lookup yields CDR1 SNHLY and CDR2 FYNNEI. This CDR3 comprises 16 residues.

The chain combines TRBV19 with TRBJ2-5; TRBD1 agrees at 7 bases. Germline V gene lookup returns CDR1 LNHDA and CDR2 SQIVND (reference sequence). The V segment lost 3 bases and the J segment 1 base; nucleotides outside the gene matches: 2. The CDR3 is 14 amino acids. The CDR3 DNA follows: TGTGCCAGTAGTATCGACAGGGTCCAAGAGACCCAGTACTTC. This encodes CASSIDRVQETQYF.

CDR3 residues: CANSLRGSGNTIYF. The CDR3 DNA is TGTGCCAATTCGCTTCGGGGCTCTGGAAACACCATATATTTT. This chain uses TRBV13 with TRBJ1-3, with D unresolved. The CDR3 runs 14 residues. The germline V gene encodes CDR1 PRHDT and CDR2 FYEKMQ (reference sequence). Trimming took off 10 bases at V and 0 bases at J, with 13 bases between the two ends.

DNA of the CDR3: TGCAGCGTTGAAGACAGGGGTGGAGGCACAGATACGCAGTATTTT. It translates to CSVEDRGGGTDTQYF. The chain employs TRBV29-1 and TRBJ2-3, with D possibly being TRBD1 (6 bases). Germline values: CDR1 SQVTM, CDR2 ANQGSEA. The CDR3 has 15 amino acids. V lost 0 bases to trimming and J lost 1 base, with 11 bases between them.

The chain has TRBV4-2 and TRBJ2-1; 8 bases are a match to TRBD2. CDR1 and CDR2 from the germline V gene are LGHNA and YNFKEQ. V gave up 4 bases and J gave up 9 bases; unmatched junction bases: 11. There are 15 residues in the CDR3. This chain's CDR3 is CASSPPVAGNGEQFF. The CDR3 region has the DNA TGTGCCAGCAGCCCCCCAGTAGCGGGGAACGGTGAGCAGTTCTTC.

J is TRBJ2-7 and V is TRBV7-2; tentatively, D is TRBD2 (6 bases). The germline V and J ends were trimmed by 5 bases and 1 base, with 9 bases remaining between them. Germline V gene data show CDR1 as SGHTA and CDR2 as FQGNSA. The CDR3 runs to 13 residues. CDR3 sequence: CASSRGTSYEQYF. The CDR3 coding sequence is TGTGCCAGCAGCCGCGGGACTTCCTACGAGCAGTACTTC. The variable domain in full, with the rest retrieved from reference TRBV7-2 and TRBJ2-7, is GAGVSQSPSNKVTEKGKDVELRCDPISGHTALYWYRQSLGQGLEFLIYFQGNSAPDKSGLPSDRFSAERTGGSVSTLTIQRTQQEDSAVYLCASSRGTSYEQYFGPGTRLTVT.

The chain is built from TRBV9 and TRBJ2-2; tentative D call: TRBD1 (5 bases). The CDR3 consists of 16 residues. Trimming left V 4 bases short and J 1 base short, with 14 bases between. Germline CDR1 reads SGDLS; CDR2 reads YYNGEE. The CDR3 region has the DNA TGTGCCAGCAGCCCTAGGGGTGACGGGAACACCGGGGAGCTGTTTTTT. Its translation is CASSPRGDGNTGELFF.

This sequence joins TRBV24-1 and TRBJ1-2; TRBD1 matches at 7 bases. The CDR3 has 14 residues. The germline V gene has CDR1 KGHDR and CDR2 SFDVKD. Trimming at V came to 2 bases and at J to 8 bases, leaving 7 bases not matched to a gene. In nucleotides, the CDR3 is TGTGCCACCAGTGATTCAGGGGGGTCTTTCGGCTACACCTTC. Encoded protein: CATSDSGGSFGYTF.

This chain connects TRBV9 to TRBJ1-2; tentative D call: TRBD1 (5 bases). Germline CDR1 and CDR2: SGDLS and YYNGEE. The CDR3 length is 13 residues. Trimming took off 4 bases at V and 8 bases at J, with 15 bases between the two ends. DNA of the CDR3: TGTGCCAGCAGCAGCCAGACAGATGAGGGCTACACCTTC. It translates to CASSSQTDEGYTF.